The next 17 T cell receptor beta chains were all read from a single sample in a study of T cell repertoires in cytomegalovirus infection. One entry per CDR3 protein results from TCRdb running MiXCR on the reads. The sample carries some 180,000 distinct CDR3 sequences, 8.5% to 10% recorded once. Sequenced input: PBMCs. These receptors all come from a human donor in good health (CMV status not recorded). Some clones in this sample may be carry-over from other donors' samples.

This chain connects TRBV29-1 to TRBJ2-3; D remains ambiguous. Per the germline V gene, CDR1 is SQVTM and CDR2 is ANQGSEA. V lost 4 bases and J 4 bases, leaving 18 bases between the germline ends. The CDR3 loop spans 15 amino acids. The CDR3 protein is CSVGNFWGRADTQYF. In DNA, the CDR3 is TGCAGCGTTGGGAATTTTTGGGGTCGAGCAGATACGCAGTATTTT.

In this sample, this clonotype turned up a few times. The chain links TRBV3-1 to TRBJ1-6, with 9 bases aligning to TRBD1. The CDR3 contains 17 residues. J was trimmed by 7 bases and V by 0 bases; bases with no gene match: 7. The germline V gene encodes CDR1 LGHDT and CDR2 YNNKEL (reference sequence). The CDR3 here is CASSQDLGTGGNSPLHF. In DNA form, the CDR3 reads TGTGCCAGCAGCCAAGATTTGGGCACAGGGGGCAATTCACCCCTCCACTTT.

Many counts were recorded for this clonotype. V usage is TRBV7-9 and J usage is TRBJ1-1, with 7 nucleotides matching TRBD1. Trimming removed 6 bases from V and 6 bases from J; junction bases left unmatched: 10. The CDR3 has 14 residues. Germline loops: CDR1 SEHNR, CDR2 FQNEAQ (reference sequence). The CDR3 loop reads CASRPKTGLAEAFF. The CDR3 DNA sequence: TGTGCCAGCAGACCAAAGACAGGGTTAGCTGAAGCTTTCTTT.

This chain uses TRBV7-2 with TRBJ2-1; 8 bases align to TRBD2. V lost 1 base, J lost 4 bases, and 15 bases stayed unmatched. Germline V gene sequence: CDR1 SGHTA, CDR2 FQGNSA. This CDR3 is built from 19 residues. The CDR3 DNA sequence: TGTGCCAGCAGCTTAGTACCCTCCCGGACTGGCGGGAGGTACAATGAGCAGTTCTTC. It codes for CASSLVPSRTGGRYNEQFF.

This clonotype was counted at least ten times. J is TRBJ2-5 and V is TRBV28; 7 nucleotides match TRBD2. The CDR3 is 14 residues long. J lost 5 bases, V lost 1 base, and 4 bases had no gene match. Germline V gives CDR1 MDHEN, CDR2 SYDVKM. CDR3 sequence: CASSLSGEGETQYF. CDR3 nucleotide sequence: TGTGCCAGCAGTTTATCTGGGGAGGGGGAGACCCAGTACTTC.

The sample holds a few counts of this clonotype. The chain joins TRBV12-3 or TRBV12-4 to TRBJ2-3; a possible D gene is TRBD1 (6 bases). CDR3 length: 12 residues. The V end was cut by 11 bases, the J end by 0 bases, with 9 bases between. CDR3 DNA sequence: TGTGCCGGGGGCAAGAGCACAGATACGCAGTATTTT. Its protein product is CAGGKSTDTQYF.

This clonotype occurred many times. This chain uses TRBV27 with TRBJ2-4, with TRBD2 matching over 7 bases. The germline V gene encodes CDR1 MNHEY and CDR2 SMNVEV (reference sequence). The CDR3 has 19 residues. J was trimmed by 1 base and V by 5 bases; bases with no gene match: 17. CDR3: CASSPRTQGSGGAKNIQYF. The CDR3 nucleotides are TGTGCCAGCAGTCCTCGGACTCAAGGGTCCGGGGGGGCCAAAAACATTCAGTACTTC.

This clonotype showed up many times. The rearrangement uses TRBV29-1 and TRBJ2-5, with 8 bases aligning to TRBD2. The CDR3 totals 14 residues. Losses at the gene ends were 5 bases for V and 4 bases for J; bases not matched to a gene: 9. The germline V gene has CDR1 SQVTM and CDR2 ANQGSEA. CDR3 nucleotides: TGCAGCGTTCTCGTCGGGGGGGCGGGAGAGACCCAGTACTTC. It encodes CSVLVGGAGETQYF.

The sample holds many counts of this clonotype. V usage is TRBV12-3 or TRBV12-4 and J usage is TRBJ1-2; 7 bases are a match to TRBD1. V was clipped by 5 bases and J by 3 bases; unmatched bases: 6. The CDR3 sequence is 14 residues long. The CDR3 is CASSAQGGYYGYTF. The CDR3 DNA sequence: TGTGCCAGCAGTGCCCAAGGGGGCTACTATGGCTACACCTTC.

The V call is TRBV7-2, the J call TRBJ2-3, with TRBD1 matching 8 bases. The germline V gene has CDR1 SGHTA and CDR2 FQGNSA. This CDR3 region has 16 residues. V lost 3 bases and J lost 6; bases outside the gene matches: 11. CDR3 in DNA: TGTGCCAGCAGCTTCACCAGGACAGGGTGGTCCGATACGCAGTATTTT. It is translated as CASSFTRTGWSDTQYF. Full variable domain (missing parts from reference TRBV7-2 and TRBJ2-3): GAGVSQSPSNKVTEKGKDVELRCDPISGHTALYWYRQSLGQGLEFLIYFQGNSAPDKSGLPSDRFSAERTGGSVSTLTIQRTQQEDSAVYLCASSFTRTGWSDTQYFGPGTRLTVL.

V usage is TRBV20-1 and J usage is TRBJ2-5; D remains ambiguous. Germline values: CDR1 DFQATT, CDR2 SNEGSKA (reference sequence). Trimming took off 0 bases at V and 14 bases at J, with 10 bases between the two ends. The CDR3 length is 10 residues. As DNA, the CDR3 is TGCAGTGCTAGAGAAGCTCCGGGTTACTTC. It is translated as CSAREAPGYF.

This clonotype has ten or more counts. This sequence joins TRBV30 and TRBJ2-7; D uncertain. The V gene's germline CDR1 is GTSNPN and CDR2 SVGIG (reference sequence). Trimming took off 3 bases at V and 2 bases at J, with 14 bases between the two ends. The CDR3 is 14 residues long. The CDR3 sequence is CAWSAQVRTYEQYF. The CDR3, as DNA: TGTGCCTGGAGCGCCCAGGTTCGGACCTACGAGCAGTACTTC.

This clonotype came up a few times. V is TRBV29-1 and J is TRBJ2-1, with 9 bases matching TRBD1. With V trimmed by 7 bases and J by 5 bases, 6 bases remained unmatched. The CDR3 consists of 13 residues. The germline V gene has CDR1 SQVTM and CDR2 ANQGSEA. CDR3 coding DNA: TGCAGCGCCCCGGGACAGGGAAACAATGAGCAGTTCTTC. It specifies CSAPGQGNNEQFF.

A few counts support this clonotype. The V and J genes are TRBV7-2 and TRBJ2-2; possibly TRBD2 for D (6 bases). This CDR3 is 14 amino acids long. The germline gives CDR1 SGHTA, CDR2 FQGNSA. V was cut by 4 bases and J by 5 bases, with 11 bases left in between. The CDR3 DNA is TGTGCCAGCAGCTCGGTGCGGGAAACCGGGGAGCTGTTTTTT. Encoded protein: CASSSVRETGELFF.

The table lists this clonotype with many counts. CDR3 DNA sequence: TGTGCCAGCAGCTTGGAAGGTACAGGCGGTTCACCCCTCCACTTT. As protein: CASSLEGTGGSPLHF. The J gene is TRBJ1-6, the V gene TRBV5-8, with a weak D call TRBD1 (5 bases). Germline CDR1 reads SGHTS; CDR2 reads YDEGEE. This CDR3 region has 15 residues. Trimming left V 0 bases short and J 9 bases short, with 13 bases between.

At least ten counts were recorded for this clonotype. The chain has TRBV29-1 and TRBJ1-2; 10 positions match TRBD1. The germline V gene has CDR1 SQVTM and CDR2 ANQGSEA. After removal of 6 bases from V and 7 bases from J, the junction contained 8 bases not matched to a gene. The CDR3 contains 13 residues. The CDR3 sequence: CSVPRDRGSGYTF. CDR3 DNA sequence: TGCAGCGTGCCCCGGGACAGGGGTAGTGGCTACACCTTC. The variable domain in full, completed from reference TRBV29-1 and TRBJ1-2, reads SAVISQKPSRDICQRGTSLTIQCQVDSQVTMMFWYRQQPGQSLTLIATANQGSEATYESGFVIDKFPISRPNLTFSTLTVSNMSPEDSSIYLCSVPRDRGSGYTFGSGTRLTVV.

This clonotype showed up many times. The chain couples TRBV19 to TRBJ1-5; D call uncertain. The V gene's germline CDR1 is LNHDA and CDR2 SQIVND (reference sequence). This CDR3 region has 17 residues. V was pared by 5 bases and J by 6 bases, with 23 bases between. CDR3 sequence: CASSQTIVGSPVQPQHF. CDR3 DNA: TGTGCCAGTAGTCAGACGATTGTGGGGTCTCCAGTTCAGCCCCAGCATTTT. The entire variable domain, with the rest obtained from reference TRBV19 and TRBJ1-5, is as follows: DGGITQSPKYLFRKEGQNVTLSCEQNLNHDAMYWYRQDPGQGLRLIYYSQIVNDFQKGDIAEGYSVSREKKESFPLTVTSAQKNPTAFYLCASSQTIVGSPVQPQHFGDGTRLSIL.